Listed below are T cell receptor beta chains from one sample, sequenced in a study of OX40 agonist ivuxolimab in advanced cancers. Some clones are missing from TCRdb's copy, which holds only in-frame ones; the method was immunoSEQ multiplex PCR. The table lists tens of thousands of clones, 86% of them singletons. The source material was CD4+ or CD8+ T cells sorted from blood, sampled in a trial of the OX40 agonist ivuxolimab. These receptors were obtained from an adult with an advanced solid tumor such as melanoma, head and neck, liver or kidney cancer. Each CDR3 is given with its conserved first and last residue. Fields, in order: V gene, clone size, D gene, J gene, CDR3 DNA, CDR3 protein. A D gene is named only where the DNA matches it firmly. Size values are once, few and many counts, or a class for expanded clones, and some rows have none.

V gene: TRBV27
clone size: -
D gene: TRBD1
J gene: TRBJ2-7
CDR3 DNA: TGTGCCAGCAGTACAGGGGGGGAGCAGTACTTC
CDR3 protein: CASSTGGEQYF

V gene: TRBV6-6
clone size: -
D gene: -
J gene: TRBJ2-7
CDR3 DNA: TGTGCCAGCAGTTACTCCGGCAGGGGCCACGAGCAGTACTTC
CDR3 protein: CASSYSGRGHEQYF

V gene: TRBV5-1
clone size: -
D gene: -
J gene: TRBJ1-2
CDR3 DNA: TGCGCCAGCAACGAACATGATTCTAACTATGGCTACACCTTC
CDR3 protein: CASNEHDSNYGYTF

V gene: TRBV4-2
clone size: -
D gene: TRBD1
J gene: TRBJ2-7
CDR3 DNA: TGTGCCAGCAGCCAGGGACAGGAGAGCTCCTACGAGCAGTACTTC
CDR3 protein: CASSQGQESSYEQYF

V gene: TRBV7-9
clone size: -
D gene: TRBD2
J gene: TRBJ2-1
CDR3 DNA: TGTGCCAGCAGCCCTGGGACTAGTGGGGGACCTTCCTACAATGAGCAGTTCTTC
CDR3 protein: CASSPGTSGGPSYNEQFF

V gene: TRBV7-6
clone size: once
D gene: -
J gene: TRBJ2-4
CDR3 DNA: TGTGCCAGCAGCTTAGTAGAGAGTGGGAACATTCAGTACTTC
CDR3 protein: CASSLVESGNIQYF

V gene: TRBV14
clone size: -
D gene: -
J gene: TRBJ2-5
CDR3 DNA: TGTGCCAGCAGCCAAGGGTTATTCGGGCAGACTAGGATGGAGACCCAGTACTTC
CDR3 protein: CASSQGLFGQTRMETQYF

V gene: TRBV2
clone size: -
D gene: -
J gene: TRBJ1-3
CDR3 DNA: TGTGCCAGCACCCCGGGTGACATTCTAGGAAACACCATATATTTT
CDR3 protein: CASTPGDILGNTIYF

V gene: TRBV2
clone size: -
D gene: TRBD2
J gene: TRBJ2-1
CDR3 DNA: TGTGCCAGCCGCCCCCCGGGGGGCTCCTACAATGAGCAGTTCTTC
CDR3 protein: CASRPPGGSYNEQFF

V gene: TRBV27
clone size: -
D gene: TRBD1
J gene: TRBJ1-1
CDR3 DNA: TGTGCCAGCAGTTACCGCACCGGGACAGGGCGCACTGAAGCTTTCTTT
CDR3 protein: CASSYRTGTGRTEAFF